Listed below are T cell receptor beta chains from one sample, sequenced in a study of T cell responses to AZD1222 COVID-19 vaccine. Libraries were prepared by immunoSEQ multiplex PCR; TCRdb keeps only in-frame clonotypes and omits some of them. The sample yields about 53,000 clones, around 84% seen once. The input for sequencing was peripheral blood, taken on day 0 of AZD1222 vaccination. The receptors stem from an adult in good health. CDR3s include the opening cysteine and the closing phenylalanine or tryptophan. Each record gives: clone size, D gene, V gene, J gene, CDR3 DNA, CDR3 protein. A D gene is named only where the DNA matches it firmly. Some rows have no size entry. The others give once, few or many, or a class for an expanded clone.

abundance: -; d_gene: -; v_gene: TRBV19; j_gene: TRBJ1-2; CDR3nt: TGTGCCAGTAGTATAGAGAAGGGATCGGCTAACTATGGCTACACCTTC; CDR3aa: CASSIEKGSANYGYTF
abundance: -; d_gene: -; v_gene: TRBV25-1; j_gene: TRBJ1-1; CDR3nt: TGTGCCAGCAGTGAAGGAGGGAGAACTGAAGCTTTCTTT; CDR3aa: CASSEGGRTEAFF
abundance: -; d_gene: -; v_gene: TRBV7-9; j_gene: TRBJ2-1; CDR3nt: TGTGCCAGCAGCTTGGGGGACCTTAGCTTGTTCTTC; CDR3aa: CASSLGDLSLFF
abundance: -; d_gene: -; v_gene: TRBV18; j_gene: TRBJ2-6; CDR3nt: TGTGCCAGCTCACCACGCTCTGCCGCCCTCTCTGGGGCCAACGTCCTGACTTTC; CDR3aa: CASSPRSAALSGANVLTF
abundance: -; d_gene: -; v_gene: TRBV5-1; j_gene: TRBJ1-3; CDR3nt: TGCGCCAGCAGCTTGCAGGGAATCTCTGGAAACACCATATATTTT; CDR3aa: CASSLQGISGNTIYF
abundance: -; d_gene: TRBD1; v_gene: TRBV6-4; j_gene: TRBJ1-1; CDR3nt: TGTGCCAGCAGTAACAGGGGGGGAACTGAAGCTTTCTTT; CDR3aa: CASSNRGGTEAFF
abundance: -; d_gene: -; v_gene: TRBV6-5; j_gene: TRBJ2-2; CDR3nt: TGTGCCAGCAGTTACTCGGGCGAGAACACCGGGGAGCTGTTTTTT; CDR3aa: CASSYSGENTGELFF
abundance: -; d_gene: -; v_gene: TRBV19; j_gene: TRBJ1-5; CDR3nt: TGTGCCAGTAGTGGGGACAAGATCACCCTGTATAGCAATCAGCCCCAGCATTTT; CDR3aa: CASSGDKITLYSNQPQHF
abundance: -; d_gene: TRBD1; v_gene: TRBV7-8; j_gene: TRBJ1-6; CDR3nt: TGTGCCAGCAGCCCCACTCGACAGGGAACCAATTCACCCCTCCACTTT; CDR3aa: CASSPTRQGTNSPLHF
abundance: -; d_gene: -; v_gene: TRBV13; j_gene: TRBJ1-6; CDR3nt: TGTGCCAGCAGCTTACTGAATTCACCCCTCCACTTT; CDR3aa: CASSLLNSPLHF
abundance: -; d_gene: -; v_gene: TRBV28; j_gene: TRBJ2-7; CDR3nt: TGTGCCAGCAGCTCACACGGGGCCTCAACCGCCTACGAGCAGTACTTC; CDR3aa: CASSSHGASTAYEQYF
abundance: once; d_gene: -; v_gene: TRBV5-4; j_gene: TRBJ2-3; CDR3nt: TGTGCCAGCAGCTTGGACGTGGGAGATACGCAGTATTTT; CDR3aa: CASSLDVGDTQYF
abundance: -; d_gene: -; v_gene: TRBV6-1; j_gene: TRBJ1-4; CDR3nt: TGTGCCAGCAGTGAAGGGCCGGCAACTAATGAAAAACTGTTTTTT; CDR3aa: CASSEGPATNEKLFF
abundance: -; d_gene: TRBD1; v_gene: TRBV28; j_gene: TRBJ1-6; CDR3nt: TGTGCCAGCAGGCCCCACAGGGGTGAGGGAATTTCACCCCTCCACTTT; CDR3aa: CASRPHRGEGISPLHF
abundance: -; d_gene: TRBD2; v_gene: TRBV9; j_gene: TRBJ2-2; CDR3nt: TGTGCCAGCAGCCAGAAGAGCGGGAGTCGAACCGGGGAGCTGTTTTTT; CDR3aa: CASSQKSGSRTGELFF
abundance: -; d_gene: TRBD1; v_gene: TRBV15; j_gene: TRBJ1-2; CDR3nt: TGTGCCACCAGCCGGGACAGGGAAAACTATGGCTACACCTTC; CDR3aa: CATSRDRENYGYTF
abundance: -; d_gene: -; v_gene: TRBV28; j_gene: TRBJ1-1; CDR3nt: TGTGCCAGCAGCATCCGGGGGGGGCTGACTGAAGCTTTCTTT; CDR3aa: CASSIRGGLTEAFF
abundance: once; d_gene: -; v_gene: TRBV6-5; j_gene: TRBJ2-7; CDR3nt: TGTGCCACCGACCGAAAGGAGGGCTCCTACGAGCAGTACTTC; CDR3aa: CATDRKEGSYEQYF
abundance: -; d_gene: TRBD2; v_gene: TRBV3-1/TRBV3-2; j_gene: TRBJ2-2; CDR3nt: TGTGCCAGCAGCCAACCCCCGCGGCTAGCGGGAGTTAAAACCGGGGAGCTGTTTTTT; CDR3aa: CASSQPPRLAGVKTGELFF
abundance: -; d_gene: TRBD1; v_gene: TRBV19; j_gene: TRBJ2-6; CDR3nt: TGTGCCAGTACCACTGACAGGGCCGGGGCCAACGTCCTGACTTTC; CDR3aa: CASTTDRAGANVLTF